This T cell receptor (beta chain) is from a study of tumor and adjacent non-tumor tissue in lung cancer listed by TCRdb under 2018. Context from the whole study: By cancer type, the cohort comprised eleven to twelve adenocarcinoma patients, 2 squamous cell carcinoma patients and 1 small cell lung cancer patient. Ages among the roughly 15 patients ranged from about 31 to 85 years, there were approximately 10 men and 5 women, and disease was at TNM stage I to III. Sequencing produced approximately 130 million productive TCRbeta reads in total, an average of approximately 3.9 million reads per sample. Bulk TCRbeta repertoires were compared between lung tumor tissue and matched distant non-tumor lung tissue obtained from 15 lung cancer patients. TCRbeta CDR3 sequencing was performed on approximately 30 paired specimens, with one tumor sample and one normal lung sample collected per patient.

On this clonotype: Its antigen is still unknown. At one boundary the junction diverges from the germline segment, which might be a read error.

Overall study outcomes, separate from this receptor: Only around 14 patients were in the cohort, and the authors stated that larger samples and more detailed clinical data are needed. Younger patients had significantly higher TCR diversity, and higher tumor TCR diversity was associated with shorter overall and disease-free survival. Peripheral blood was not sequenced, so blood TCRbeta repertoires were not examined in the lung cancer patients of the study. TCR diversity (inverse Simpson) was significantly higher in tumor than in normal lung tissue (about 400 vs 150, P = 0.0075, Mann-Whitney U test). A significantly larger cumulative share of the repertoire was made up by the top 100 clones in normal lung than in tumor tissue. The sequencing platform is not named in the methods, and unique molecular identifiers are not mentioned.

RNA was isolated from bulk, unsorted tissue, and RNA quality was assessed with a NanoDrop ND-1000 and an Agilent 2100. Newly diagnosed lung cancer patients without prior chemotherapy who had been admitted for thoracic surgery in China between August and November 2014 were enrolled as donors. The study excluded patients who had received radiotherapy or chemotherapy before or who had another cancer at the same time. Pieces of surgical tissue measuring about 1-2.2 cm3 were kept in RNAlater solution and stored at -80 degrees C until use. Library construction relied on multiplex PCR. Sequencing used an Illumina HiSeq 2500. Following protocols modified from ARM-PCR, the researchers constructed TCRbeta libraries through three rounds of nested PCR with primers (Table S4). Before sequencing, PCR products of 200-500 bp were cut from the gel and purified using the QIAquick gel extraction kit. In the authors' own workflow: Trimmomatic was used to clean the reads, FLASH merged the cleaned reads into complete CDR3 sequences, and MiTCR assigned the sequences to V(D)J germline segments. Clonal diversity was computed as the inverse Simpson's index with VDJtools. In-frame sequences without a premature stop codon were defined as productive reads. TCRdb redid the processing of the public reads, applying fastp at Q25 and MiXCR, and retained in-frame beta chains. Every distinct CDR3 protein forms one entry, paired with its most common genes and DNA. These V and J calls are TCRdb output, not the study's own analysis. The sample table shows roughly 120,000 distinct CDR3 sequences, and about 87% are seen once. Approximately 22% of the sample goes to the ten largest clones.

Looking up the germline V gene yields CDR1 MNHEY and CDR2 SVGAGI. From its cysteine to its phenylalanine, the CDR3 spans 14 amino acids. Left in the record is the CDR3 DNA by itself, 42 bases read in frame from the first base. The rearrangement combines TRBV6-5 with TRBJ1-2; no confident D gene assignment can be made. This TCR derives from an older man with non-small cell lung cancer. The sample consisted of lung tumor tissue. The DNA is as follows: TGTGCCAGCGGTTACTCCGTAATAGGGAAAGGCTACACCTTC. Its protein is CASGYSVIGKGYTF.